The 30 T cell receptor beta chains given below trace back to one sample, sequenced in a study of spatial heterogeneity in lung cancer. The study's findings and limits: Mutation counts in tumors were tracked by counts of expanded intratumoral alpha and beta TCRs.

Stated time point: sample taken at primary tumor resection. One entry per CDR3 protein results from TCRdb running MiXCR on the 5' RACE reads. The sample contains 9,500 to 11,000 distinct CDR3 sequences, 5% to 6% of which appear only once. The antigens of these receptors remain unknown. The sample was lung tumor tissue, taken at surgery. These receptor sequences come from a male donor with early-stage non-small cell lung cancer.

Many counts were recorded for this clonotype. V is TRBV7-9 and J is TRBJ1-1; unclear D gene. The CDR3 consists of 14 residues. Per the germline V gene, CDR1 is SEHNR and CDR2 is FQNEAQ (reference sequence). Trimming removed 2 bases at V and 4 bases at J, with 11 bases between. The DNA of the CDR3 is TGTGCCAGCAGCTTACTACAAGGGCGCACTGAAGCTTTCTTT. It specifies CASSLLQGRTEAFF.

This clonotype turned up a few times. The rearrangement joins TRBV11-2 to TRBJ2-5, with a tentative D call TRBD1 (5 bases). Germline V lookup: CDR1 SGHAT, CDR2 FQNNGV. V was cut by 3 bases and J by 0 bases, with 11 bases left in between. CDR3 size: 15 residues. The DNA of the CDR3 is TGTGCCAGCAGCTTTTCGACAGTCCACCAAGAGACCCAGTACTTC. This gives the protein CASSFSTVHQETQYF.

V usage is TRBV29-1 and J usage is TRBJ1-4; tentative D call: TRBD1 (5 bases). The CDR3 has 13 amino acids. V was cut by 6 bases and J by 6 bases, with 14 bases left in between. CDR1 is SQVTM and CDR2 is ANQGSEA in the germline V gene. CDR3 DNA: TGCAGCGTCCGTGGGGGAGGGGATGAAAAACTGTTTTTT. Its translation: CSVRGGGDEKLFF.

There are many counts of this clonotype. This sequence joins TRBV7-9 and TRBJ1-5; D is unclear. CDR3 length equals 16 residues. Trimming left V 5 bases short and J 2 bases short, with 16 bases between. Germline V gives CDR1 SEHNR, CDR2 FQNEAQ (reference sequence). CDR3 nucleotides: TGTGCCAGCAGCCTTCTTGGGCCTCTAGGCAATCAGCCCCAGCATTTT. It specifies CASSLLGPLGNQPQHF.

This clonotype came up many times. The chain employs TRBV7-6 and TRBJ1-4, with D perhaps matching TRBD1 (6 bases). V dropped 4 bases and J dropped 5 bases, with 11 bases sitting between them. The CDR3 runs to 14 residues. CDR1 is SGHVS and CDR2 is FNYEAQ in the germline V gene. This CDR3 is CASSYGRGNEKLFF. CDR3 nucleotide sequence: TGTGCCAGCAGCTACGGGAGGGGGAATGAAAAACTGTTTTTT.

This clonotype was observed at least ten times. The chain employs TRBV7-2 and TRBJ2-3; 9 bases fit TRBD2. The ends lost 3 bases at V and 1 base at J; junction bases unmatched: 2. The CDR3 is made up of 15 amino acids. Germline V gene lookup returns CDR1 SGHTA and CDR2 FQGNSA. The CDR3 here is CASSLASGGTDTQYF. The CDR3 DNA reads TGTGCCAGCAGCTTGGCTAGCGGGGGCACAGATACGCAGTATTTT.

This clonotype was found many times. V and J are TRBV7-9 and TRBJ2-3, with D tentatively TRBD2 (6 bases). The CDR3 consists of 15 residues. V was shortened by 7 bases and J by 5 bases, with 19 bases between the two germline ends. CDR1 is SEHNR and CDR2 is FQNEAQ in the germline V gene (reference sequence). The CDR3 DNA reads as TGTGCCAGCACCTCCCTGTGGGGGGATGAAGATACGCAGTATTTT. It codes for CASTSLWGDEDTQYF.

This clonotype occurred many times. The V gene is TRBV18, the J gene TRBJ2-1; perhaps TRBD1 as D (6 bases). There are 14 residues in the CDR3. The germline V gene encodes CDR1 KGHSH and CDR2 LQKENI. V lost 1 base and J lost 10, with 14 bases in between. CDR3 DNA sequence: TGTGCCAGCTCACCACGCCAGGGGCTAGGGGAGCAGTTCTTC. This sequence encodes CASSPRQGLGEQFF.

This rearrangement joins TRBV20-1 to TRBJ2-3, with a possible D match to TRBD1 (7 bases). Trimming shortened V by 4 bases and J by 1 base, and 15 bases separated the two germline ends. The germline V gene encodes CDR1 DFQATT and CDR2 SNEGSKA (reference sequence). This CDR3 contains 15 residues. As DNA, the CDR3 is TGCAGTGCTATAAACAGGGGCGGGGGCACAGATACGCAGTATTTT. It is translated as CSAINRGGGTDTQYF.

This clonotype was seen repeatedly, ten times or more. Here the CDR3 DNA reads TGCAGTGCTAGCATAACAGGGGCGAGCTATGGCTACACCTTC. It codes for CSASITGASYGYTF. The chain carries TRBV20-1 and TRBJ1-2; 7 positions agree with TRBD1. Germline-derived CDR1 and CDR2 are DFQATT and SNEGSKA (reference sequence). CDR3 length equals 14 residues. Trimming removed 3 bases from V and 4 bases from J; junction bases left unmatched: 8.

The CDR3 coding sequence is TGTGCCAGCAGTGGGACAGTCGCGTCGGGTACCCAGTACTTC. The encoded protein is CASSGTVASGTQYF. This sequence joins TRBV28 and TRBJ2-5; 7 bases agree with TRBD1. V was pared by 5 bases and J by 8 bases, with 11 bases of the junction left unmatched. The CDR3 runs to 14 residues. CDR1 is MDHEN and CDR2 is SYDVKM in the germline V gene. The whole variable domain, filled in from reference TRBV28 and TRBJ2-5, reads DVKVTQSSRYLVKRTGEKVFLECVQDMDHENMFWYRQDPGLGLRLIYFSYDVKMKEKGDIPEGYSVSREKKERFSLILESASTNQTSMYLCASSGTVASGTQYFGPGTRLLVL.

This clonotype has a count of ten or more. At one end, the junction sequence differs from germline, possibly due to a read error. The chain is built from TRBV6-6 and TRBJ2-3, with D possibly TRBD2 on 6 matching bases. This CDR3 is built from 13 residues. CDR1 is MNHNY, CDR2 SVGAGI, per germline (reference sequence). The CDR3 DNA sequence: TGTGCGAGCAGGGACTGGAGCACAGATACGCAGTATTTT. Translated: CASRDWSTDTQYF.

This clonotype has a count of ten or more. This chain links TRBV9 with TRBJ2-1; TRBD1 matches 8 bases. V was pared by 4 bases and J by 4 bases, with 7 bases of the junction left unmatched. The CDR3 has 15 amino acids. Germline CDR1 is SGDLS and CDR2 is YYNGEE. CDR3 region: CASSLGDRSYNEQFF. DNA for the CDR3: TGTGCCAGCAGCCTGGGGGACAGGAGTTACAATGAGCAGTTCTTC.

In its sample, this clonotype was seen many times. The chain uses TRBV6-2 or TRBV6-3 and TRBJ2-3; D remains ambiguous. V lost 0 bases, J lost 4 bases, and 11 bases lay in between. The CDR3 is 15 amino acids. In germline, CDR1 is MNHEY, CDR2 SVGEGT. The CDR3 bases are TGTGCCAGCAGTTACTCCGCCTTCAACTCAGATACGCAGTATTTT. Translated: CASSYSAFNSDTQYF.

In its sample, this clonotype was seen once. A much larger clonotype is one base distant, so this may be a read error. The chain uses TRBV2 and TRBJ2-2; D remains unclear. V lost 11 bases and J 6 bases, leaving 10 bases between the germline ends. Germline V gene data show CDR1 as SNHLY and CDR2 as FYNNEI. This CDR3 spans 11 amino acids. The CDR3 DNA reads TGTGCCCGGAGATGGCCCGGGGAGCTGTTTTTT. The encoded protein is CARRWPGELFF.

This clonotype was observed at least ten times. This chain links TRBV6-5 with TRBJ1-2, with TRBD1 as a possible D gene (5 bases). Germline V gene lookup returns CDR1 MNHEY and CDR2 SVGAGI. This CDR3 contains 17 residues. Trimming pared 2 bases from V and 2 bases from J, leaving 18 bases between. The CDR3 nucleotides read TGTGCCAGCAGTTACCAGACACCGGGGCTAGCGAACTATGGCTACACCTTC. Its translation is CASSYQTPGLANYGYTF.

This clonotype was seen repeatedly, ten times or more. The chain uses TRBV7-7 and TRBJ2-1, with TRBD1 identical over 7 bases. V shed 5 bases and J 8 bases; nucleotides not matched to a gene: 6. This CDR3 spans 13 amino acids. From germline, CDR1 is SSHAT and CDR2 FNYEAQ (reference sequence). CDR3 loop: CASSPKTGYEQFF. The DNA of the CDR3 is TGTGCCAGCAGCCCCAAGACAGGGTATGAGCAGTTCTTC.

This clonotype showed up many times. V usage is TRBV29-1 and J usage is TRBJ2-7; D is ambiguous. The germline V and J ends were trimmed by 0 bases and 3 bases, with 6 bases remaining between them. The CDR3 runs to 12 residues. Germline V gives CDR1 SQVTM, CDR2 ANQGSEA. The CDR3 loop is CSVEDHNYEQYF. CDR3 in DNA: TGCAGCGTTGAAGATCACAACTACGAGCAGTACTTC.

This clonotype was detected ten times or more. The CDR3 DNA sequence: TGTGCCAGCAGCTTGGAGAGATACAATGAGCAGTTCTTC. This translates into CASSLERYNEQFF. This chain connects TRBV7-3 to TRBJ2-1; D is undetermined. This CDR3 has 13 amino acids. V was clipped by 3 bases and J by 4 bases, with 7 bases between them. Germline assignment: CDR1 SGHTA and CDR2 FQGTGA.

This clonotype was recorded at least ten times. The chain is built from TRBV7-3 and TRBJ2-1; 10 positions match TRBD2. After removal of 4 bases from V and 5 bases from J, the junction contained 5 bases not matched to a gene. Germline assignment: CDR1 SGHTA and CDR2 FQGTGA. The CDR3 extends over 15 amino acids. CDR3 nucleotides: TGTGCCAGCAGCTCCATAGCGGGGGGAAACAATGAGCAGTTCTTC. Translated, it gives CASSSIAGGNNEQFF.

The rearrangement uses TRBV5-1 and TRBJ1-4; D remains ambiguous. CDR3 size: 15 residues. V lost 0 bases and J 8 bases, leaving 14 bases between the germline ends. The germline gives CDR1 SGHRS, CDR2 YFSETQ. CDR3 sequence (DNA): TGCGCCAGCAGCTTGGAGGGCCGTTATGGGGAAAAACTGTTTTTT. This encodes CASSLEGRYGEKLFF.

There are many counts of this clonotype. The CDR3 DNA reads TGTGCCAGCTCACCAGGACAGGGAGGGGGCACAGATACGCAGTATTTT. Translation: CASSPGQGGGTDTQYF. The chain has TRBV18 and TRBJ2-3, with D perhaps matching TRBD1 (8 bases). In germline, CDR1 is KGHSH, CDR2 LQKENI. This CDR3 comprises 16 residues. V shed 2 bases and J shed 1 base, with 13 bases lying between them.

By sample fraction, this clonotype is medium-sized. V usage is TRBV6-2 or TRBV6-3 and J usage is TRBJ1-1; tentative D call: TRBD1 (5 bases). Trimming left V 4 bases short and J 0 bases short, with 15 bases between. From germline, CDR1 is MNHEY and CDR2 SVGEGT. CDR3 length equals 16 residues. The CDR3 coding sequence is TGTGCCAGCAGTTCGGGACGCCGGGTCCTGAACACTGAAGCTTTCTTT. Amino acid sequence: CASSSGRRVLNTEAFF.

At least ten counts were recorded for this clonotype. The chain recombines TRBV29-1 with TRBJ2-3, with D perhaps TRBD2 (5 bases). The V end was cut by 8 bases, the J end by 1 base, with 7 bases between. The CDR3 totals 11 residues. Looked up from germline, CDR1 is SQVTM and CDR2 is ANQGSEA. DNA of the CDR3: TGCAGCTCCGGGGGCACAGATACGCAGTATTTT. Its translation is CSSGGTDTQYF.

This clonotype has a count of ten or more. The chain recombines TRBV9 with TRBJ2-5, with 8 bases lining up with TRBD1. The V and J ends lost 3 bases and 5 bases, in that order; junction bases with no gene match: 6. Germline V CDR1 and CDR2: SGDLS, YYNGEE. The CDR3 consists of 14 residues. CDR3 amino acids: CASSGRTGTETQYF. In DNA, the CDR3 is TGTGCCAGCAGCGGGAGGACAGGGACGGAGACCCAGTACTTC.

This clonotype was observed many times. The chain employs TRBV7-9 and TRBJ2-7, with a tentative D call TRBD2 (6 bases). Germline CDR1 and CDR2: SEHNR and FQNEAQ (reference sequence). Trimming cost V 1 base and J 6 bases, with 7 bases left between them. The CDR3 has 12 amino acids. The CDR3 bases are TGTGCCAGCAGCTTAGTCGGGAGCGAGCAGTACTTC. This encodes CASSLVGSEQYF.

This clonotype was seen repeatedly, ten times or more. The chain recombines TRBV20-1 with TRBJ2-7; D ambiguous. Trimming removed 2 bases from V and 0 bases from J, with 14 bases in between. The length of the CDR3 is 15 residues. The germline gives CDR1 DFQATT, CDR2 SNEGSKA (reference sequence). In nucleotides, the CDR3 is TGCAGTGCTAGATCCCTCGCCAAGAGCTCCTACGAGCAGTACTTC. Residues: CSARSLAKSSYEQYF.

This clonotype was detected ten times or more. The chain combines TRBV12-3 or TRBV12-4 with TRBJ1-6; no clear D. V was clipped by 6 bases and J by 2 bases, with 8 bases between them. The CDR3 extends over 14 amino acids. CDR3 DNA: TGTGCCAGCAGGTCTCGGACCTATAATTCACCCCTCCACTTT. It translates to CASRSRTYNSPLHF.

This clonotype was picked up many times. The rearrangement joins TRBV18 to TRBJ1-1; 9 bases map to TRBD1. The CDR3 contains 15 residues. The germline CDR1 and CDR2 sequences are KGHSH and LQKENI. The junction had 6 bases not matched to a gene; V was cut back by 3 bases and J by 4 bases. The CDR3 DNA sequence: TGTGCCAGCTCACCGCGAAGGGACAGGGTCACTGAAGCTTTCTTT. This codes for CASSPRRDRVTEAFF.

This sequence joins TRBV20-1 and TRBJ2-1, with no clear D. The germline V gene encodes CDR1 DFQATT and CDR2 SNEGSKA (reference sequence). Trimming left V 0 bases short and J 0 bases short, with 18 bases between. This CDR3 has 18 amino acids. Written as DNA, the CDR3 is TGCAGTGCTAGAGATTTACAGCCGCGTAGGTCCTCCTACAATGAGCAGTTCTTC. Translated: CSARDLQPRRSSYNEQFF.